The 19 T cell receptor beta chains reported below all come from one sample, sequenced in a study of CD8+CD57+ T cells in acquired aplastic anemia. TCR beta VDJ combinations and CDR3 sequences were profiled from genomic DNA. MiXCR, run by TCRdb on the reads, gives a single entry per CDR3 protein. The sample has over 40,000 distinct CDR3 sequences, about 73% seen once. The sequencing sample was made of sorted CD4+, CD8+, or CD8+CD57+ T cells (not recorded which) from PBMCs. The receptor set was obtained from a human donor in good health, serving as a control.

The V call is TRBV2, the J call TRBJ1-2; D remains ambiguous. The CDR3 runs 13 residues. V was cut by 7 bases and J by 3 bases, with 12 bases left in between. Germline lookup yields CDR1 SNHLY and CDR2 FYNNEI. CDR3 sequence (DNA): TGTGCCAGCACGGGTCAGCTGCACTATGGCTACACCTTC. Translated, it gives CASTGQLHYGYTF.

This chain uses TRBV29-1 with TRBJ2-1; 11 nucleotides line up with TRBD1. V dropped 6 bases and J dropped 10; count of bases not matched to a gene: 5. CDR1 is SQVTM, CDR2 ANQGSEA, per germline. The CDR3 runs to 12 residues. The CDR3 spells CSVGTGGEEQFF. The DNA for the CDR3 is TGCAGCGTCGGGACAGGGGGAGAGGAGCAGTTCTTC.

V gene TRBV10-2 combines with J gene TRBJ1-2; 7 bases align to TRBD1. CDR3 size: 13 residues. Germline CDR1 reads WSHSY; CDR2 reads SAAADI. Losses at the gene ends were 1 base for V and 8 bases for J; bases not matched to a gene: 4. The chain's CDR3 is CASSEYAGGGYTF. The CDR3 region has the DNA TGCGCCAGCAGTGAGTACGCAGGGGGAGGCTACACCTTC.

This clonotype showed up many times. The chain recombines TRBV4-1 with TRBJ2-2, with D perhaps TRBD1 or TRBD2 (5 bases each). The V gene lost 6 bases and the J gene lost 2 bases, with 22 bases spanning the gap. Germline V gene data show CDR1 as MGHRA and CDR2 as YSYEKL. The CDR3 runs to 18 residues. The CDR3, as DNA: TGCGCCAGCAGGGAAGCCCTCTTTGGGGGTGCCAACACCGGGGAGCTGTTTTTT. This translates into CASREALFGGANTGELFF.

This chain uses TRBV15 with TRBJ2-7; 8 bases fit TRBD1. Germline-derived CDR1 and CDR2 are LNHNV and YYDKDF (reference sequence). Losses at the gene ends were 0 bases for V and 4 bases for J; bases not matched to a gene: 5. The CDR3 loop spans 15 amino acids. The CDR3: CATSREGTGVYEQYF. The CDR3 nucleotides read TGTGCCACCAGCAGAGAGGGGACAGGAGTATACGAGCAGTACTTC.

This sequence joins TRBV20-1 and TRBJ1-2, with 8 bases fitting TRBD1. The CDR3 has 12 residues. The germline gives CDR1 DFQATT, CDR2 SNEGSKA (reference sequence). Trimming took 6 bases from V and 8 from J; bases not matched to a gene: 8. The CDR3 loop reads CSARGPAEGYTF. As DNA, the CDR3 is TGCAGTGCCAGGGGGCCAGCGGAGGGCTACACCTTC.

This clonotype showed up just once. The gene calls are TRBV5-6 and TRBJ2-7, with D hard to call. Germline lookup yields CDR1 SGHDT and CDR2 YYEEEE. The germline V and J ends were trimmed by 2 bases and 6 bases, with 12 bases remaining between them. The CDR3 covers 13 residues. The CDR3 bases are TGTGCCAGCAGCTTACCAGGTTCGGGCGAGCAGTACTTC. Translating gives CASSLPGSGEQYF.

Here the CDR3 DNA reads TGCGCCAGCAGCTTGGGGACAGGGAATAATTCACCCCTCCACTTT. The encoded protein is CASSLGTGNNSPLHF. The chain couples TRBV5-1 to TRBJ1-6, with 8 bases that match TRBD1. V gave up 0 bases and J gave up 5 bases; unmatched junction bases: 1. The CDR3 runs 15 residues. CDR1 and CDR2 from the germline V gene are SGHRS and YFSETQ.

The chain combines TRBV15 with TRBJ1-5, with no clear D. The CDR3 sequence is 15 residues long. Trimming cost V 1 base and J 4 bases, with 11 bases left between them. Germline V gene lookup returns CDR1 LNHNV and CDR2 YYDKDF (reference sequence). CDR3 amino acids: CATSRGPGSNQPQHF. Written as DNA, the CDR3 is TGTGCCACCAGCAGAGGTCCGGGTTCAAATCAGCCCCAGCATTTT.

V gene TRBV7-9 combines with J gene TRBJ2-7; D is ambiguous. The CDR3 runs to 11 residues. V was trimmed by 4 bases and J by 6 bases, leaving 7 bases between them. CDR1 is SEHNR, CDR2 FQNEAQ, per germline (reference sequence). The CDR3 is CASSSLFEQYF. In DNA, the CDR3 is TGTGCCAGCAGCTCCCTTTTCGAGCAGTACTTC.

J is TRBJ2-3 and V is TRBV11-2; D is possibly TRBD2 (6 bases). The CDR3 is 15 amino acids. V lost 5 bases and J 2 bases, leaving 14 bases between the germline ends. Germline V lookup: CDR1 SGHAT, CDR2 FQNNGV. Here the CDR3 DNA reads TGTGCCAGCAGCGCCCGCGCGGGGCTCACAGATACGCAGTATTTT. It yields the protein CASSARAGLTDTQYF.

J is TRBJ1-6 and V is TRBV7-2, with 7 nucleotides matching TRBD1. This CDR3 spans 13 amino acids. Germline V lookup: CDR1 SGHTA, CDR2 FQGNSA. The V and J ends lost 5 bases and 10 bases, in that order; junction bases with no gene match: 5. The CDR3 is CASSNTGESPLHF. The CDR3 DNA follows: TGTGCCAGCAGCAATACAGGGGAATCACCCCTCCACTTT.

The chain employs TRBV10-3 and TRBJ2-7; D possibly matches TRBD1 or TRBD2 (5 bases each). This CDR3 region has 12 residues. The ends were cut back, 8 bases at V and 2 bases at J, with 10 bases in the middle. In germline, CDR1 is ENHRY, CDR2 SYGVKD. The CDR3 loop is CAISRDAYEQYV. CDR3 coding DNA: TGTGCCATCTCAAGGGACGCCTACGAGCAGTACGTC.

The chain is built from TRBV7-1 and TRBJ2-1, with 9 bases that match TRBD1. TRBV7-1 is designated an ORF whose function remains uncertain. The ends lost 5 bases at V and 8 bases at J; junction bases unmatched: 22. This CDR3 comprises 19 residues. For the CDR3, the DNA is TGTGCCAGCAGCACACGTAAAGACTCACCGGGACAGGGAGGCGATGAGCAGTTCTTC. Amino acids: CASSTRKDSPGQGGDEQFF.

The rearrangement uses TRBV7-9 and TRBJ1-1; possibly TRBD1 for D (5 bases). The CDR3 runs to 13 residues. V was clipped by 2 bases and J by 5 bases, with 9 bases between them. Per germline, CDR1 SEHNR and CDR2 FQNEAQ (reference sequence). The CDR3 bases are TGTGCCAGCAGCTTACAGGGCAATACTGAAGCTTTCTTT. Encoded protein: CASSLQGNTEAFF. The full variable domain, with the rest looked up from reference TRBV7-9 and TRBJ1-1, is DTGVSQNPRHKITKRGQNVTFRCDPISEHNRLYWYRQTLGQGPEFLTYFQNEAQLEKSRLLSDRFSAERPKGSFSTLEIQRTEQGDSAMYLCASSLQGNTEAFFGQGTRLTVV.

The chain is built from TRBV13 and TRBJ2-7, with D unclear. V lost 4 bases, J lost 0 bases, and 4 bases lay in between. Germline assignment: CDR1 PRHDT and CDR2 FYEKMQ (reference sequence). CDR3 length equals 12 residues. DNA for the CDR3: TGTGCCAGCAGCTACTACTCCTACGAGCAGTACTTC. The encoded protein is CASSYYSYEQYF. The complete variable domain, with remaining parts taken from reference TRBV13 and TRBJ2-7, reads AAGVIQSPRHLIKEKRETATLKCYPIPRHDTVYWYQQGPGQDPQFLISFYEKMQSDKGSIPDRFSAQQFSDYHSELNMSSLELGDSALYFCASSYYSYEQYFGPGTRLTVT.

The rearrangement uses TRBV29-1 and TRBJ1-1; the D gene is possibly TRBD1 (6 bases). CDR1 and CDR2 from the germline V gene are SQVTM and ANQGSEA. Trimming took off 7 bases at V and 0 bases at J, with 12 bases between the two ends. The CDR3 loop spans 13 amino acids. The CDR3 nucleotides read TGCAGCGCCGCCGGGACACTGAACACTGAAGCTTTCTTT. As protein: CSAAGTLNTEAFF.

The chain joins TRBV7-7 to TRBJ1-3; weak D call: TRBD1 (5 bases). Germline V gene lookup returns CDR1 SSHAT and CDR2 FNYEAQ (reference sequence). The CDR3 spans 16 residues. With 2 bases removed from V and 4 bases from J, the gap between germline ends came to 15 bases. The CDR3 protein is CASSLITGTWGNTIYF. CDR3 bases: TGTGCCAGCAGCTTAATAACCGGGACTTGGGGAAACACCATATATTTT.

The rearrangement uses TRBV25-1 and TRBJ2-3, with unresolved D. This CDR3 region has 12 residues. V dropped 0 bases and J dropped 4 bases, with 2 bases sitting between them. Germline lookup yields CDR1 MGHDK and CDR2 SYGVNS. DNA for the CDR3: TGTGCCAGCAGTGAATACCCAGATACGCAGTATTTT. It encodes CASSEYPDTQYF. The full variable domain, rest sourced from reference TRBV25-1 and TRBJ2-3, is EADIYQTPRYLVIGTGKKITLECSQTMGHDKMYWYQQDPGMELHLIHYSYGVNSTEKGDLSSESTVSRIRTEHFPLTLESARPSHTSQYLCASSEYPDTQYFGPGTRLTVL.